One and the same sample provided the 11 T cell receptor beta chains below, sequenced in a study of shared clonotypes between healthy human individuals. CD45RO-negative, CCR7-selected cells formed the naive CD8 fraction, which excluded terminally differentiated effector memory CD45RA+ cells. Clones were read by immunoSEQ multiplex PCR, and TCRdb kept only the in-frame ones, dropping some. Of around 1.9 million clones listed, under 95% are singletons. The sample comprised naive CD8+ T cells from PBMCs. Every receptor here comes from a man younger than 35 in good health. Some clones in this sample may be carry-over from other donors' samples.

This chain joins TRBV27 and TRBJ2-7, with 8 nucleotides matching TRBD2. Germline CDR1 MNHEY, CDR2 SMNVEV (reference sequence). The CDR3 totals 15 residues. J was trimmed by 5 bases and V by 6 bases; bases with no gene match: 12. Here the CDR3 DNA reads TGTGCCAGCAGCCTTAGCGGGGTAATAAATCACGAGCAGTACTTC. This codes for CASSLSGVINHEQYF.

The rearrangement links TRBV19 to TRBJ2-3; TRBD2 might be the D (6 bases). Between the trimmed V and J ends, which lost 10 bases and 2 bases, there was a span of 19 bases. The CDR3 has 15 residues. Germline CDR1 is LNHDA and CDR2 is SQIVND (reference sequence). As DNA, the CDR3 is TGTGCCACCCATGGGGGGTACGGGATCACAGATACGCAGTATTTT. This sequence encodes CATHGGYGITDTQYF.

The chain has TRBV7-9 and TRBJ1-3, with TRBD1 matching 9 bases. This CDR3 is 15 amino acids long. V shed 6 bases and J 4 bases; nucleotides not matched to a gene: 7. CDR1 and CDR2 from the germline V gene are SEHNR and FQNEAQ (reference sequence). In DNA, the CDR3 is TGTGCCAGCAGTGGACGACAGGGGGTAGGAAACACCATATATTTT. It encodes CASSGRQGVGNTIYF.

Comment on this clone: A much larger clone lies a single base off, so this may be a read error. The rearrangement uses TRBV7-8 and TRBJ1-1; TRBD1 is a possible D gene (5 bases). The CDR3 extends over 13 amino acids. V shed 1 base and J shed 4 bases, with 7 bases lying between them. CDR1 and CDR2 (germline): SGHVS, FQNEAQ. Here the CDR3 reads CASSLGGSTEAFF. Here the CDR3 DNA reads TGTGCCAGCAGCTTAGGGGGGAGCACTGAAGCTTTCTTT.

V is TRBV7-9 and J is TRBJ2-1; no firm D call. Germline values: CDR1 SEHNR, CDR2 FQNEAQ (reference sequence). The CDR3 consists of 13 residues. Trimming pared 0 bases from V and 7 bases from J, leaving 7 bases between. The CDR3 coding sequence is TGTGCCAGCAGCTTAGCCGGCGAGAATGAGCAGTTCTTC. This translates into CASSLAGENEQFF.

There are a few counts of this clone. The chain recombines TRBV2 with TRBJ2-2; 9 bases map to TRBD2. After removal of 3 bases from V and 4 bases from J, the junction contained 6 bases not matched to a gene. Looked up from germline, CDR1 is SNHLY and CDR2 is FYNNEI. CDR3 length: 16 amino acids. CDR3 in amino acids: CASSDFLAGSTGELFF. The CDR3 bases are TGTGCCAGCAGTGATTTCCTAGCGGGATCCACCGGGGAGCTGTTTTTT.

This rearrangement joins TRBV27 to TRBJ2-5; no clear D gene. CDR1 MNHEY and CDR2 SMNVEV come from the germline V gene (reference sequence). The CDR3 length is 16 residues. V was shortened by 5 bases and J by 4 bases, with 20 bases between the two germline ends. CDR3 residues: CASSPKVSKLGETQYF. DNA for the CDR3: TGTGCCAGCAGTCCGAAGGTGTCCAAATTGGGAGAGACCCAGTACTTC.

Concerning this clone itself: The same CDR3 arises from other DNA sequences in this sample as well. This chain links TRBV5-1 with TRBJ2-3; TRBD1 is a possible D gene (6 bases). Looked up from germline, CDR1 is SGHRS and CDR2 is YFSETQ. The V end lost 0 bases, the J end lost 4 bases, and 12 bases lay between the germline ends. This CDR3 is 15 amino acids long. CDR3: CASSLEGGGPDTQYF. The CDR3 DNA sequence: TGCGCCAGCAGCTTGGAGGGTGGGGGCCCAGATACGCAGTATTTT.

The V and J genes are TRBV7-9 and TRBJ2-1; 10 bases fit TRBD2. This CDR3 has 17 amino acids. V shed 4 bases, J shed 0 bases, and the junction held 6 bases outside the gene matches. Per germline, CDR1 SEHNR and CDR2 FQNEAQ (reference sequence). For the CDR3, the DNA is TGTGCCAGCAGCTCCCTTCTAGCGGGAGCCTCCTACAATGAGCAGTTCTTC. This translates into CASSSLLAGASYNEQFF.

The rearrangement uses TRBV15 and TRBJ2-7; D is perhaps TRBD1 or TRBD2 (5 bases each). The V end lost 0 bases, the J end lost 3 bases, and 12 bases lay between the germline ends. This CDR3 is 15 amino acids long. Germline V gene data show CDR1 as LNHNV and CDR2 as YYDKDF (reference sequence). This CDR3 reads CATSRDRGSYYEQYF. The CDR3 DNA reads as TGTGCCACCAGCAGAGATCGGGGCAGTTACTACGAGCAGTACTTC.

The V and J genes are TRBV15 and TRBJ2-2; 10 bases fit TRBD1. This CDR3 contains 16 residues. Looked up from germline, CDR1 is LNHNV and CDR2 is YYDKDF (reference sequence). J was trimmed by 7 bases and V by 4 bases; bases with no gene match: 9. CDR3 residues: CATSTRGTGVRGELFF. CDR3 coding DNA: TGTGCCACCAGCACCCGAGGGACAGGGGTCCGCGGGGAGCTGTTTTTT.